A single sample is the source of the 31 T cell receptor beta chains below, sequenced in a study of CD8 T cells in ankylosing spondylitis. Study conclusions and caveats: Eight highly homologous variants formed a TCR beta motif that appeared characteristic of ankylosing spondylitis blood.

TCRdb called the 5' RACE reads again in MiXCR, with one record for every CDR3 protein. Of fewer than 550,000 distinct CDR3 sequences in the sample, approximately 5.3% were seen once. These receptors have no identified antigens. Sequenced sample: blood, either unsorted or a sorted T cell fraction (not recorded which). Receptors originate from a male donor with ankylosing spondylitis.

This clonotype was counted at least ten times. The gene calls are TRBV15 and TRBJ2-7, with TRBD1 matching over 7 bases. This CDR3 has 16 residues. Germline trimming cut 0 bases from V and 2 bases from J; bases unmatched to any gene: 7. The germline V gene has CDR1 LNHNV and CDR2 YYDKDF (reference sequence). CDR3 DNA sequence: TGTGCCACCAGCAGAGAAGGGGGCTCCTCCGCCTACGAGCAGTACTTC. It yields the protein CATSREGGSSAYEQYF. Using reference TRBV15 and TRBJ2-7 for the parts outside the CDR3, the full variable domain is DAMVIQNPRYQVTQFGKPVTLSCSQTLNHNVMYWYQQKSSQAPKLLFHYYDKDFNNEADTPDNFQSRRPNTSFCFLDIRSPGLGDTAMYLCATSREGGSSAYEQYFGPGTRLTVT.

This clonotype was seen many times. V usage is TRBV6-2 or TRBV6-3 and J usage is TRBJ2-2, with D perhaps assigned TRBD1 or TRBD2 (5 bases each). V lost 7 bases, J lost 4 bases, and 19 bases lay in between. This CDR3 is built from 16 residues. Germline CDR1 is MNHEY and CDR2 is SVGEGT. CDR3: CASNHRGGRRTGELFF. The CDR3 nucleotides are TGTGCCAGCAACCATAGGGGCGGGCGCCGCACCGGGGAGCTGTTTTTT.

This clonotype was found many times. This chain connects TRBV5-1 to TRBJ2-3, with 10 bases aligning to TRBD1. The CDR3 has 14 residues. The junction had 3 bases not matched to a gene; V was cut back by 4 bases and J by 4 bases. Germline V gives CDR1 SGHRS, CDR2 YFSETQ. As DNA, the CDR3 is TGCGCCAGCAGCCCAGACAGGGGGCCAGATACGCAGTATTTT. Encoded protein: CASSPDRGPDTQYF.

This clonotype has ten or more counts. The chain combines TRBV9 with TRBJ2-2; no firm D call. This CDR3 is 13 amino acids long. The V end was cut by 1 base, the J end by 8 bases, with 9 bases between. Germline CDR1 and CDR2: SGDLS and YYNGEE. For the CDR3, the DNA is TGTGCCAGCAGCGTATATATGTTGGGGGAGCTGTTTTTT. It is translated as CASSVYMLGELFF.

Ten or more counts support this clonotype. The chain carries TRBV7-2 and TRBJ2-1; 10 bases fit TRBD1. Germline V gene sequence: CDR1 SGHTA, CDR2 FQGNSA. J lost 5 bases, V lost 5 bases, and 6 bases had no gene match. CDR3 length: 15 residues. CDR3 loop: CASSQWTGGNNEQFF. CDR3 nucleotide sequence: TGTGCCAGCAGCCAATGGACAGGGGGGAACAATGAGCAGTTCTTC.

The gene calls are TRBV19 and TRBJ2-7; D not resolved. Deletions cut 1 base from V and 0 bases from J, with 4 bases between. Germline V gene data show CDR1 as LNHDA and CDR2 as SQIVND (reference sequence). This CDR3 has 13 residues. The CDR3 DNA sequence: TGTGCCAGTAGTATAGCGAGCTCCTACGAGCAGTACTTC. As protein: CASSIASSYEQYF.

This clonotype has only a few counts. The chain is built from TRBV7-2 and TRBJ2-1, with 7 bases fitting TRBD2. Trimming at V came to 5 bases and at J to 5 bases, leaving 12 bases not matched to a gene. CDR1 SGHTA and CDR2 FQGNSA come from the germline V gene. The CDR3 consists of 16 residues. Here the CDR3 reads CASSPKSGASDNEQFF. CDR3 coding DNA: TGTGCCAGCAGCCCAAAAAGCGGGGCTTCGGACAATGAGCAGTTCTTC.

This clonotype has just a few counts. This chain uses TRBV2 with TRBJ2-1; 13 bases fit TRBD2. V trimming: 7 bases; J trimming: 0 bases; junction bases outside the gene matches: 9. Looked up from germline, CDR1 is SNHLY and CDR2 is FYNNEI. CDR3 size: 18 residues. CDR3 sequence (DNA): TGTGCCAGCAACCGACTAGCGGGGGGCCATAGCTCCTACAATGAGCAGTTCTTC. As protein: CASNRLAGGHSSYNEQFF.

This clonotype came up a few times. The chain uses TRBV2 and TRBJ1-5, with D uncertain. CDR3 length: 19 residues. Germline loops: CDR1 SNHLY, CDR2 FYNNEI. Here the CDR3 reads CTFSPFIPGGRSSNQPQHF. CDR3 in DNA: TGTACCTTCAGTCCATTCATACCCGGAGGGCGGTCGAGCAATCAGCCCCAGCATTTT.

This clonotype was seen a handful of times. The J gene is TRBJ2-7, the V gene TRBV21-1; the table gives TRBD1 as D, unverified against the DNA. TRBV21-1 counts as a pseudogene. The CDR3 length is 17 residues. CDR3 in DNA: TGTGCCAGCAGCAAACATATAGGGACAGTTTTAACCTACGAGCAGTACTTC. It specifies CASSKHIGTVLTYEQYF.

This clonotype has a count of ten or more. CDR3 nucleotides: TGTGCCAGCTCCCCGCTGGCGAAAGTCAATCAGCCCCAGCATTTT. Translation gives CASSPLAKVNQPQHF. The chain employs TRBV18 and TRBJ1-5; D uncertain. Trimming removed 6 bases from V and 3 bases from J, with 15 bases in between. The CDR3 covers 15 residues. In germline, CDR1 is KGHSH, CDR2 LQKENI.

In its sample, this clonotype was seen a few times. This chain joins TRBV18 and TRBJ2-3; D remains ambiguous. The V end lost 4 bases, the J end lost 1 base, and 9 bases lay between the germline ends. The CDR3 contains 14 residues. The germline V gene has CDR1 KGHSH and CDR2 LQKENI. The CDR3 sequence is CASSRYGGTDTQYF. Written as DNA, the CDR3 is TGTGCCAGCTCACGCTATGGGGGCACAGATACGCAGTATTTT.

Ten or more counts support this clonotype. The chain combines TRBV4-3 with TRBJ1-2; D is ambiguous. Trimming cost V 0 bases and J 0 bases, with 8 bases left between them. The CDR3 covers 15 residues. Germline V CDR1 and CDR2: LGHNA, YSLEER. The CDR3 sequence is CASSQEGLSNYGYTF. DNA of the CDR3: TGCGCCAGCAGCCAAGAAGGGCTTTCTAACTATGGCTACACCTTC.

There are many counts of this clonotype. The genes are TRBV7-9 and TRBJ2-3; 7 bases agree with TRBD1. This CDR3 contains 16 residues. CDR1 is SEHNR, CDR2 FQNEAQ, per germline (reference sequence). V shed 4 bases, J shed 0 bases, and the junction held 7 bases outside the gene matches. This CDR3 is CASSSSPTGSTDTQYF. CDR3 DNA: TGTGCCAGCAGCTCGTCCCCGACAGGGAGCACAGATACGCAGTATTTT.

This clonotype was counted at least ten times. The chain links TRBV28 to TRBJ2-7; perhaps TRBD1 as D (5 bases). Per germline, CDR1 MDHEN and CDR2 SYDVKM. V was pared by 3 bases and J by 3 bases, with 12 bases between. This CDR3 is 14 amino acids long. The CDR3 protein is CASSFLGQYYEQYF. As DNA, the CDR3 is TGTGCCAGCAGTTTCCTGGGGCAGTACTACGAGCAGTACTTC.

The sample holds many counts of this clonotype. This rearrangement joins TRBV4-1 to TRBJ2-1; perhaps TRBD2 as D (6 bases). Germline V gene lookup returns CDR1 MGHRA and CDR2 YSYEKL. CDR3 length equals 16 residues. V was pared by 1 base and J by 2 bases, with 12 bases between. The chain's CDR3 is CASSQVSSATYNEQFF. The DNA of the CDR3 is TGCGCCAGCAGCCAAGTGTCTAGCGCGACCTACAATGAGCAGTTCTTC.

This clonotype showed up just a few times. The genes are TRBV20-1 and TRBJ2-1; D not resolved. The ends were cut back, 1 base at V and 8 bases at J, with 15 bases in the middle. The CDR3 is made up of 14 amino acids. Germline-derived CDR1 and CDR2 are DFQATT and SNEGSKA (reference sequence). CDR3 in amino acids: CSARALGSSDEQFF. As DNA, the CDR3 is TGCAGTGCTAGAGCCCTGGGATCAAGCGATGAGCAGTTCTTC.

This clonotype was found many times. V gene TRBV27 combines with J gene TRBJ2-7, with 12 bases aligning to TRBD2. The CDR3 runs to 20 residues. Germline V CDR1 and CDR2: MNHEY, SMNVEV (reference sequence). Trimming cost V 3 bases and J 1 base; bases outside gene matches: 16. The CDR3 DNA reads as TGTGCCAGCAGTTTTGATCCCCCAGGGGACCTAGCGGGAGGGTCCTACGAGCAGTACTTC. The encoded protein is CASSFDPPGDLAGGSYEQYF.

This clonotype was counted ten times or more. The V call is TRBV12-3 or TRBV12-4, the J call TRBJ2-7; D gene ambiguous. Trimming stripped 5 bases from V and 1 base from J, with 9 bases between. This CDR3 has 13 amino acids. The CDR3 nucleotides read TGTGCCAGCAGTCACGGGCGGTCCTACGAGCAGTACTTC. It encodes CASSHGRSYEQYF.

This clonotype appeared a few times. This CDR3 is CASSSITPGTPNNEQFF. DNA for the CDR3: TGTGCCAGCAGTTCGATTACCCCCGGGACCCCGAACAATGAGCAGTTCTTC. J is TRBJ2-1 and V is TRBV28; D assignment may be TRBD1 or TRBD2 (5 bases each). In germline, CDR1 is MDHEN, CDR2 SYDVKM. This CDR3 comprises 17 residues. The V end was cut by 4 bases, the J end by 5 bases, with 21 bases between.

Many counts were recorded for this clonotype. The V gene is TRBV7-9, the J gene TRBJ2-3; a possible D gene is TRBD1 (6 bases). V gave up 4 bases and J gave up 0 bases, with 17 bases separating them. The CDR3 covers 17 residues. Germline assignment: CDR1 SEHNR and CDR2 FQNEAQ (reference sequence). The CDR3 protein is CASSSMFRDTSTDTQYF. The CDR3 bases are TGTGCCAGCAGCTCGATGTTCCGGGACACCAGCACAGATACGCAGTATTTT.

V is TRBV7-9 and J is TRBJ2-3; 8 bases agree with TRBD1. The CDR3 contains 16 residues. Germline V gives CDR1 SEHNR, CDR2 FQNEAQ (reference sequence). J was trimmed by 3 bases and V by 4 bases; bases with no gene match: 9. CDR3 loop: CASSYQDRVITDTQYF. The CDR3 bases are TGTGCCAGCAGCTACCAGGACAGGGTTATTACAGATACGCAGTATTTT.

This clonotype was recorded at least ten times. This chain joins TRBV5-1 and TRBJ1-1; D uncertain. The CDR3 has 16 amino acids. V lost 0 bases and J lost 6, with 18 bases in between. CDR1 SGHRS and CDR2 YFSETQ come from the germline V gene. The CDR3, as DNA: TGCGCCAGCAGCTTGGGCCACGGAGGACCTAAATCTGAAGCTTTCTTT. Its protein is CASSLGHGGPKSEAFF.

This clonotype occurred many times. V and J are TRBV29-1 and TRBJ2-5; TRBD1 matches at 9 bases. Losses at the gene ends were 7 bases for V and 4 bases for J; bases not matched to a gene: 10. CDR1 SQVTM and CDR2 ANQGSEA come from the germline V gene. This CDR3 is built from 14 residues. DNA of the CDR3: TGCAGCGCAGTGGGGGACAGGGTTCGAGAGACCCAGTACTTC. It yields the protein CSAVGDRVRETQYF. The full variable domain, with the rest looked up from reference TRBV29-1 and TRBJ2-5, is SAVISQKPSRDICQRGTSLTIQCQVDSQVTMMFWYRQQPGQSLTLIATANQGSEATYESGFVIDKFPISRPNLTFSTLTVSNMSPEDSSIYLCSAVGDRVRETQYFGPGTRLLVL.

V is TRBV6-2 or TRBV6-3 and J is TRBJ2-1; a possible D gene is TRBD1 (6 bases). CDR3 length equals 14 residues. V lost 7 bases and J 1 base, leaving 11 bases between the germline ends. Germline loops: CDR1 MNHEY, CDR2 SVGEGT. In DNA, the CDR3 is TGTGCCAGCACCAACAGGGATTCCTACAATGAGCAGTTCTTC. Protein: CASTNRDSYNEQFF.

The chain recombines TRBV7-2 with TRBJ1-1; D gene ambiguous. This CDR3 is built from 14 residues. Between the trimmed V and J ends, which lost 7 bases and 4 bases, there was a span of 16 bases. The germline V gene encodes CDR1 SGHTA and CDR2 FQGNSA. The CDR3 bases are TGTGCCAGCAAACCTCGGACTGTATCCACTGAAGCTTTCTTT. Protein product: CASKPRTVSTEAFF.

This clonotype appeared many times. The genes are TRBV7-9 and TRBJ1-5; D may be TRBD1 (6 bases). The CDR3 is made up of 17 amino acids. The V gene lost 1 base and the J gene lost 2 bases, with 15 bases spanning the gap. Germline V CDR1 and CDR2: SEHNR, FQNEAQ (reference sequence). DNA of the CDR3: TGTGCCAGCAGCTTAGGTGCGGGGGCATTCGGCAATCAGCCCCAGCATTTT. Its translation: CASSLGAGAFGNQPQHF.

Only a few counts were recorded for this clonotype. This rearrangement joins TRBV12-3 or TRBV12-4 to TRBJ2-2, with a weak D call TRBD2 (7 bases). The CDR3 is made up of 15 amino acids. V dropped 8 bases and J dropped 0 bases, with 13 bases sitting between them. This CDR3 reads CASREGGANTGELFF. CDR3 nucleotide sequence: TGTGCCAGCCGTGAGGGGGGGGCGAACACCGGGGAGCTGTTTTTT.

The sample holds many counts of this clonotype. The chain couples TRBV6-1 to TRBJ1-4; D possibly corresponds to TRBD1 (5 bases). V was cut by 6 bases and J by 4 bases, with 18 bases left in between. Germline CDR1 and CDR2: MNHNS and SASEGT. The CDR3 is made up of 16 amino acids. CDR3: CASSPGMETLNEKLFF. In DNA form, the CDR3 reads TGTGCCAGCAGCCCAGGGATGGAAACCCTTAATGAAAAACTGTTTTTT.

This clonotype was seen ten or more times. For the CDR3, the DNA is TGTGCCAGCAGCAATACCGACCTGATTATGTCCTACGAGCAGTACTTC. Amino acids: CASSNTDLIMSYEQYF. J is TRBJ2-7 and V is TRBV12-3 or TRBV12-4; no clear D. The CDR3 sequence is 16 residues long. The ends were cut back, 6 bases at V and 1 base at J, with 19 bases in the middle.

This clonotype has a count of ten or more. The J gene is TRBJ1-2, the V gene TRBV7-6; no clear D gene. Germline loops: CDR1 SGHVS, CDR2 FNYEAQ. Trimming removed 3 bases from V and 7 bases from J, with 12 bases in between. The CDR3 covers 13 residues. The CDR3, as DNA: TGTGCCAGCAGCTTGCCCGGACGAGTTGGCTACACCTTC. It specifies CASSLPGRVGYTF.